The T cell receptor beta chain described here comes from a study of T-cell reconstitution after alpha-beta-depleted transplantation in children. Study observations and caveats: Newly generated T cells supplied most T-cell counts and diversity one year post-transplant.

As it was prepared, the TCRbeta library received unique molecular identifiers. TCRdb re-analysed the PCR reads in MiXCR, keeping a single row per CDR3 protein. The table includes 17,000 or so distinct CDR3 sequences, around 12% detected once. Germline V lookup: CDR1 MNHNS, CDR2 SASEGT. The CDR3 has 13 residues. The V and J ends lost 8 bases and 2 bases, in that order; junction bases with no gene match: 6. About this clonotype: Its cognate antigen is unknown.

The chain couples TRBV6-1 to TRBJ2-7; 7 positions match TRBD2. The sequence was obtained from a boy in the first two years of life who had a stem cell transplant for Wiskott-Aldrich syndrome, so the T cells may come from the graft donor. The material was PBMCs, mostly from graft donor cells, obtained 180 days after TCRalphabeta/CD19-depleted stem cell transplant. CDR3 sequence (DNA): TGTGCCAGCGCGTTAGCGGGCGCCTACGAGCAGTACTTC. Protein sequence: CASALAGAYEQYF.